This TCR beta chain was sequenced during a study of spatial heterogeneity in lung cancer. Background on the study: For the average unique TCR and UMI combination, more than nine occurrences appeared in raw reads.

MiXCR, run by TCRdb on the 5' RACE reads, gives a single entry per CDR3 protein. Among under 15,000 distinct CDR3 sequences listed, about 13% were seen once. The time point: sample taken at primary tumor resection. Without sorting, whole RNA was sequenced from tumor, nontumor lung or frozen PBMC. The donors were about 72 patients with non-small cell lung cancer that was early-stage and untreated. Overall study results and limits: Compared with follow-up, resection was when ubiquitous expanded tumor TCRs appeared in blood more.

Ten or more counts support this clonotype. Its antigen is not identified. Trimming shortened V by 2 bases and J by 8 bases, and 8 bases separated the two germline ends. The germline V gene has CDR1 SGHDT and CDR2 YYEEEE. The CDR3 runs to 13 residues. The receptor was isolated from a female donor with early-stage non-small cell lung cancer. Source: PBMCs, taken at surgery. The V and J genes are TRBV5-6 and TRBJ1-6, with D maybe TRBD1 (6 bases). CDR3 amino acids: CASSLGQYSPLHF. As DNA, the CDR3 is TGTGCCAGCAGCTTAGGACAGTATTCACCCCTCCACTTT.